These 11 T cell receptor beta chains share one sample of origin, sequenced in a study of cytomegalovirus exposure and HLA in healthy donors. Both 60 Vbeta primers and 13 Jbeta primers went into the PCR. Clones were read by immunoSEQ multiplex PCR, and TCRdb kept only the in-frame ones, dropping some. Of some 89,000 clones in the sample, 78% are singletons; the top ten hold approximately 4%. The specimen was PBMCs. The receptors were sampled from a woman between 40 and 55 years old in good health and CMV-seropositive.

The chain is built from TRBV5-6 and TRBJ2-1; 7 nucleotides align to TRBD2. V lost 0 bases and J lost 2; bases outside the gene matches: 8. CDR1 and CDR2 from the germline V gene are SGHDT and YYEEEE. CDR3 size: 17 residues. This chain's CDR3 is CASSLASSGLPYNEQFF. DNA of the CDR3: TGTGCCAGCAGCTTGGCCTCTAGCGGCCTACCCTACAATGAGCAGTTCTTC.

This chain joins TRBV2 and TRBJ1-2; a possible D gene is TRBD1 (6 bases). With 0 bases removed from V and 6 bases from J, the gap between germline ends came to 14 bases. Per germline, CDR1 SNHLY and CDR2 FYNNEI. This CDR3 is 15 amino acids long. The CDR3: CASSEAITGSDGYTF. Written as DNA, the CDR3 is TGTGCCAGCAGTGAAGCGATAACAGGGTCTGATGGCTACACCTTC. The variable domain in full, with the rest retrieved from reference TRBV2 and TRBJ1-2, is EPEVTQTPSHQVTQMGQEVILRCVPISNHLYFYWYRQILGQKVEFLVSFYNNEISEKSEIFDDQFSVERPDGSNFTLKIRSTKLEDSAMYFCASSEAITGSDGYTFGSGTRLTVV.

The chain has TRBV6-6 and TRBJ1-2; 8 bases are a match to TRBD1. V gave up 4 bases and J gave up 8 bases; unmatched junction bases: 12. CDR3 length equals 15 residues. Germline assignment: CDR1 MNHNY and CDR2 SVGAGI (reference sequence). The CDR3, as DNA: TGTGCCAGCAGTTCCCCGGTAACGACAGGGGAAGGCTACACCTTC. It codes for CASSSPVTTGEGYTF.

This rearrangement joins TRBV19 to TRBJ2-7, with 8 bases fitting TRBD1. This CDR3 region has 15 residues. CDR1 LNHDA and CDR2 SQIVND come from the germline V gene (reference sequence). With 8 bases clipped from V and 3 bases from J, the junction kept 12 bases outside the gene matches. CDR3 sequence (DNA): TGTGCCAGTGCTTCCCCGGGACAGGCTCTCTACGAGCAGTACTTC. Translation gives CASASPGQALYEQYF.

This clone showed up just once. This chain links TRBV5-8 with TRBJ2-1, with D possibly TRBD1 on 6 matching bases. The germline V gene has CDR1 SGHTS and CDR2 YDEGEE. The V end lost 4 bases, the J end lost 0 bases, and 11 bases lay between the germline ends. The CDR3 length is 15 residues. DNA for the CDR3: TGTGCCAGCAGCCGTGGACAGAGCTCCTACAATGAGCAGTTCTTC. It codes for CASSRGQSSYNEQFF.

The chain recombines TRBV4-2 with TRBJ1-5; D gene uncertain. CDR3 size: 15 residues. V was trimmed by 3 bases and J by 8 bases, leaving 17 bases between them. Looked up from germline, CDR1 is LGHNA and CDR2 is YNFKEQ. DNA of the CDR3: TGTGCCAGCAGCCAGCTTGCGGGAGGGCGTGAGCCCCAGCATTTT. Protein: CASSQLAGGREPQHF.

This sequence joins TRBV11-3 and TRBJ2-3; TRBD2 aligns across 10 bases. Per germline, CDR1 SGHNT and CDR2 YENEEA. V lost 5 bases, J lost 5 bases, and 10 bases stayed unmatched. There are 16 residues in the CDR3. CDR3 sequence (DNA): TGTGCCAGCAGCCCCGCCGGGACTAGCGTTGAAGATACGCAGTATTTT. This translates into CASSPAGTSVEDTQYF.

This CDR3 reads CASSPGTSGDSQETQYF. The CDR3 nucleotides read TGTGCCAGCTCACCCGGGACTAGCGGGGACAGCCAAGAGACCCAGTACTTC. This rearrangement joins TRBV18 to TRBJ2-5, with TRBD2 identical over 13 bases. The germline CDR1 and CDR2 sequences are KGHSH and LQKENI. The CDR3 is 17 amino acids. V shed 3 bases and J 1 base; nucleotides not matched to a gene: 5.

The J gene is TRBJ2-7, the V gene TRBV6-5; 9 bases are shared with TRBD2. The CDR3 sequence is 15 residues long. Trimming took 6 bases from V and 4 from J; bases not matched to a gene: 10. Germline-derived CDR1 and CDR2 are MNHEY and SVGAGI. The CDR3 coding sequence is TGTGCCAGCAGCCGCACGGTAGCGGGAGCTTACGAGCAGTACTTC. It yields the protein CASSRTVAGAYEQYF.

This clone has a handful of counts. V is TRBV28 and J is TRBJ2-1; D remains unclear. The germline CDR1 and CDR2 sequences are MDHEN and SYDVKM. The V end was cut by 3 bases, the J end by 4 bases, with 7 bases between. CDR3 length equals 13 residues. CDR3 loop: CASSFSEYNEQFF. CDR3 nucleotides: TGTGCCAGCAGTTTCTCAGAATACAATGAGCAGTTCTTC.

The J gene is TRBJ2-1, the V gene TRBV4-2; the D gene is possibly TRBD2 (5 bases). This CDR3 comprises 17 residues. The germline CDR1 and CDR2 sequences are LGHNA and YNFKEQ. Between the trimmed V and J ends, which lost 0 bases and 0 bases, there was a span of 12 bases. CDR3 sequence: CASSQDGSLSSYNEQFF. The CDR3 nucleotides read TGTGCCAGCAGCCAAGATGGGAGCCTGAGCTCCTACAATGAGCAGTTCTTC.